What follows are 16 T cell receptor beta chains derived from one specimen sequenced in a study of blood T cell repertoires in COVID-19 (dated by TCRdb to about 2020). To prepare the library, the immunoSEQ multiplex PCR assay was applied. TCRdb holds this immuneACCESS table with in-frame rearrangements only. Some clones are missing; in checked studies, unresolved V genes explain under half, and the rest has no known cause. The sample table shows about 88,000 clones, and about 90% are seen once. Approximately 10% of the sample is in the top ten clones. The sequencing sample was made of peripheral blood. The receptors shown here come from a man older than 75 with acute or convalescent COVID-19.

In this sample, this clone turned up once. The V gene is TRBV18, the J gene TRBJ1-2, with D perhaps matching TRBD1 (6 bases). Trimming cost V 2 bases and J 8 bases, with 15 bases left between them. Germline CDR1 KGHSH, CDR2 LQKENI. The CDR3 sequence is 14 residues long. The CDR3 nucleotides read TGTGCCAGCTCACCAGAACAGGGCCGAACGGGCTACACCTTC. This gives the protein CASSPEQGRTGYTF. The full variable domain, completed using reference TRBV18 and TRBJ1-2, is NAGVMQNPRHLVRRRGQEARLRCSPMKGHSHVYWYRQLPEEGLKFMVYLQKENIIDESGMPKERFSAEFPKEGPSILRIQQVVRGDSAAYFCASSPEQGRTGYTFGSGTRLTVV.

V usage is TRBV18 and J usage is TRBJ1-2; D not resolved. V was clipped by 5 bases and J by 2 bases, with 15 bases between them. The CDR3 consists of 15 residues. Germline V CDR1 and CDR2: KGHSH, LQKENI. The CDR3 protein is CASSGGKGANYGYTF. The CDR3 nucleotides are TGTGCCAGCTCAGGAGGAAAGGGTGCCAACTATGGCTACACCTTC.

This sequence joins TRBV27 and TRBJ1-1; 8 bases are shared with TRBD1. The CDR3 totals 16 residues. Trimming cost V 3 bases and J 0 bases; bases outside gene matches: 6. CDR1 is MNHEY, CDR2 SMNVEV, per germline (reference sequence). The CDR3 here is CASSFDRGRMNTEAFF. CDR3 bases: TGTGCCAGCAGTTTCGACAGGGGCCGCATGAACACTGAAGCTTTCTTT.

The gene calls are TRBV18 and TRBJ1-1, with D tentatively TRBD1 (5 bases). V lost 5 bases, J lost 1 base, and 14 bases lay in between. This CDR3 is 15 amino acids long. CDR1 KGHSH and CDR2 LQKENI come from the germline V gene. DNA for the CDR3: TGTGCCAGCTCAACCGGGGGTTCGGGGAACACTGAAGCTTTCTTT. Residues: CASSTGGSGNTEAFF.

The genes are TRBV27 and TRBJ2-7, with 8 positions matching TRBD1. Germline V gene lookup returns CDR1 MNHEY and CDR2 SMNVEV (reference sequence). The CDR3 is made up of 15 amino acids. Trimming cost V 2 bases and J 0 bases; bases outside gene matches: 3. CDR3 in amino acids: CASSLVGQGSYEQYF. Written as DNA, the CDR3 is TGTGCCAGCAGTTTAGTTGGACAGGGCTCCTACGAGCAGTACTTC.

V is TRBV6-6 and J is TRBJ1-1; D is uncertain. From germline, CDR1 is MNHNY and CDR2 SVGAGI (reference sequence). Deletions cut 4 bases from V and 4 bases from J, with 19 bases between. The CDR3 totals 16 residues. CDR3 protein: CASSSTTSRFPTEAFF. In nucleotides, the CDR3 is TGTGCCAGCAGTTCGACAACATCCCGATTTCCCACTGAAGCTTTCTTT.

This clone appeared a few times. The chain is built from TRBV7-9 and TRBJ1-4, with TRBD1 identical over 10 bases. CDR3 length: 16 residues. Losses at the gene ends were 7 bases for V and 8 bases for J; bases not matched to a gene: 13. Germline CDR1 is SEHNR and CDR2 is FQNEAQ (reference sequence). CDR3: CASTYTTTGGGEKLFF. CDR3 nucleotides: TGTGCCAGCACCTACACCACGACAGGGGGCGGGGAAAAACTGTTTTTT.

The rearrangement links TRBV27 to TRBJ2-5; D might be TRBD2 (6 bases). This CDR3 has 14 amino acids. Per the germline V gene, CDR1 is MNHEY and CDR2 is SMNVEV (reference sequence). V was shortened by 5 bases and J by 7 bases, with 17 bases between the two germline ends. The CDR3 DNA is TGTGCCAGCAGTCTGACTAGGCTCCTGGGGACCCAGTACTTC. This translates into CASSLTRLLGTQYF.

The gene calls are TRBV18 and TRBJ1-1; D perhaps matches TRBD1 (6 bases). The CDR3 is made up of 15 amino acids. V was trimmed by 4 bases and J by 0 bases, leaving 12 bases between them. Germline V gene data show CDR1 as KGHSH and CDR2 as LQKENI. The CDR3 is CASSQRDTMNTEAFF. The CDR3 DNA reads as TGTGCCAGCTCACAACGGGACACGATGAACACTGAAGCTTTCTTT.

The chain links TRBV11-3 to TRBJ2-2; D unclear. CDR3 size: 14 residues. Trimming left V 5 bases short and J 1 base short, with 8 bases between. CDR1 SGHNT and CDR2 YENEEA come from the germline V gene. Written as DNA, the CDR3 is TGTGCCAGCAGCATAGGCAGGAACACCGGGGAGCTGTTTTTT. Protein sequence: CASSIGRNTGELFF. The full variable domain, with the rest looked up from reference TRBV11-3 and TRBJ2-2, is EAGVVQSPRYKIIEKKQPVAFWCNPISGHNTLYWYLQNLGQGPELLIRYENEEAVDDSQLPKDRFSAERLKGVDSTLKIQPAELGDSAVYLCASSIGRNTGELFFGEGSRLTVL.

This chain joins TRBV6-5 and TRBJ2-3, with TRBD2 identical over 7 bases. V shed 0 bases, J shed 8 bases, and the junction held 5 bases outside the gene matches. From germline, CDR1 is MNHEY and CDR2 SVGAGI. The CDR3 consists of 14 residues. The CDR3 DNA follows: TGTGCCAGCAGTTACTCCAGCTCGGGAGGTACGCAGTATTTT. Translation: CASSYSSSGGTQYF.

The rearrangement uses TRBV5-1 and TRBJ1-1; the D gene is possibly TRBD1 (6 bases). Germline CDR1 is SGHRS and CDR2 is YFSETQ. CDR3 length equals 16 residues. With 0 bases removed from V and 4 bases from J, the gap between germline ends came to 16 bases. CDR3 amino acids: CASSLGQGPGGTEAFF. The DNA of the CDR3 is TGCGCCAGCAGCTTGGGTCAGGGGCCAGGTGGCACTGAAGCTTTCTTT.

The chain employs TRBV27 and TRBJ1-1; no clear D gene. Trimming took 2 bases from V and 4 from J, leaving 14 bases between them. CDR1 is MNHEY and CDR2 is SMNVEV in the germline V gene (reference sequence). The CDR3 runs to 15 residues. CDR3 region: CASSLDRVSGTEAFF. For the CDR3, the DNA is TGTGCCAGCAGTTTAGATAGAGTGTCGGGCACTGAAGCTTTCTTT.

The J gene is TRBJ2-7, the V gene TRBV11-2; 11 bases align to TRBD2. The V and J ends lost 5 bases and 3 bases, in that order; junction bases with no gene match: 3. The CDR3 totals 14 residues. CDR1 and CDR2 from the germline V gene are SGHAT and FQNNGV. CDR3 in DNA: TGTGCCAGCAGCCCTGGACTAGCGGGCTACGAGCAGTACTTC. This codes for CASSPGLAGYEQYF.

This chain links TRBV19 with TRBJ1-6, with no clear D. Trimming shortened V by 5 bases and J by 0 bases, and 14 bases separated the two germline ends. Germline values: CDR1 LNHDA, CDR2 SQIVND (reference sequence). The CDR3 contains 17 residues. In DNA form, the CDR3 reads TGTGCCAGTAGTTACAGCCTCCTAAGCTCCTATAATTCACCCCTCCACTTT. It translates to CASSYSLLSSYNSPLHF.

The rearrangement joins TRBV7-3 to TRBJ1-2; weak D call: TRBD1 (5 bases). Germline CDR1 reads SGHTA; CDR2 reads FQGTGA. There are 14 residues in the CDR3. V was pared by 4 bases and J by 0 bases, with 9 bases between. CDR3 bases: TGTGCCAGCAGCTCCCAGGGATCTAACTATGGCTACACCTTC. This codes for CASSSQGSNYGYTF.